These T cell receptor beta chains were read from a single sample in a study of blood T cell repertoires in COVID-19. Here immunoSEQ multiplex PCR was the method, and the copy in TCRdb shows in-frame clones only, minus some. The sample holds 100,000 to 150,000 clones, about four fifths seen once. The sample consisted of peripheral blood. These TCRs come from a middle-aged man with active or convalescent COVID-19. Each CDR3 is given with its conserved first and last residue. D genes are given only for firm matches. Some rows have no size entry. The others give once, few or many, or a class for an expanded clone.

j_gene | v_gene | abundance | d_gene | CDR3nt | CDR3aa
TRBJ2-1 | TRBV2 | - | - | TGTGCCAGCAAGAGGGTCTCCTACAATGAGCAGTTCTTC | CASKRVSYNEQFF
TRBJ2-1 | TRBV11-3 | - | TRBD2 | TGTGCCAGCAGCCCCTCCCTAGCGGGGGGCCGCAATGAGCAGTTCTTC | CASSPSLAGGRNEQFF
TRBJ1-2 | TRBV13 | - | TRBD1 | TGTGCCAGCAGCCCCAGGACAGGGAAGGTTAACTATGGCTACACCTTC | CASSPRTGKVNYGYTF
TRBJ2-7 | TRBV3-1/TRBV3-2 | - | TRBD1 | TGTGCCAGCAGCCAAGATCTTAAGAGACAGGGGGCCAGGGAGCAGTACTTC | CASSQDLKRQGAREQYF
TRBJ1-2 | TRBV3-1/TRBV3-2 | - | - | TGTGCCAGCAGTCCCGGAGGGAACTATGGCTACACCTTC | CASSPGGNYGYTF
TRBJ2-2 | TRBV10-2 | few | TRBD1 | TGCGCCAGCAGGGACAGGGTTGGGGAGCTGTTTTTT | CASRDRVGELFF
TRBJ2-1 | TRBV7-3 | - | TRBD2 | TGTGCCAGCAGCTTGGGACTAGGCAATGAGCAGTTCTTC | CASSLGLGNEQFF
TRBJ1-1 | TRBV14 | - | TRBD1 | TGTGCCAGCAGCCTTAAGACAGGGATCACAGTCACTGAAGCTTTCTTT | CASSLKTGITVTEAFF
TRBJ1-1 | TRBV5-1 | - | TRBD1 | TGCGCCAGCAGCCCGGACAGGGGGCTTGAGGGTGAAGCTTTCTTT | CASSPDRGLEGEAFF
TRBJ2-1 | TRBV5-1 | - | TRBD2 | TGCGCCAGCAGCTTGGGCCTCACTAGCGGGTACAATGAGCAGTTCTTC | CASSLGLTSGYNEQFF
TRBJ2-1 | TRBV11-2 | - | TRBD1 | TGTGCCAGCAGTCCCTCAGGGACAGGCTCCTACAATGAGCAGTTCTTC | CASSPSGTGSYNEQFF
TRBJ1-2 | TRBV7-3 | - | - | TGTGCCAGCAGCACCCCCGGGCAACAGGACTATGGCTACACCTTC | CASSTPGQQDYGYTF
TRBJ2-1 | TRBV21-1 | - | - | TGTGCCAGCAGGGGGACAGATGACAATGAGCAGTTCTTC | CASRGTDDNEQFF
TRBJ2-1 | TRBV28 | - | TRBD1 | TGTGCCAGCAGGACAGGGGTACATGAGCAGTTCTTC | CASRTGVHEQFF
TRBJ2-2 | TRBV6-1 | - | TRBD2 | TGTGCCAGCAGTGAGAGGCTGGTGACTAGCGGGGGCCTGAACACCGGGGAGCTGTTTTTT | CASSERLVTSGGLNTGELFF
TRBJ1-1 | TRBV6-2/TRBV6-3 | - | TRBD1 | TGTGCCAGCAGTTATCTTTTGACAGGGCCCGAGAACACTGAAGCTTTCTTT | CASSYLLTGPENTEAFF
TRBJ2-2 | TRBV7-6 | - | TRBD2 | TGTGCCAGCAGCTTACAAGCGGGAGGAGCGGGGGAGCTGTTTTTT | CASSLQAGGAGELFF
TRBJ1-2 | TRBV4-3 | - | TRBD1 | TGCGCCAGCAGCCAACTTGAGACAGGGGGTGTTGGCTACACCTTC | CASSQLETGGVGYTF
TRBJ1-4 | TRBV7-9 | - | - | TGTGCCAGCGCAGGGAACAGACCCAATAATGAAAAACTGTTTTTT | CASAGNRPNNEKLFF
TRBJ1-5 | TRBV4-1 | once | TRBD1 | TGCGCCAGCAGCCCTGGTCCGGCCAGGGGGCGAAGACAGCCCCAGCATTTT | CASSPGPARGRRQPQHF
TRBJ1-2 | TRBV2 | - | - | TGTGCCAGCAGCCTGCAATCAGGGCAGGGTGGCTACACCTTC | CASSLQSGQGGYTF
TRBJ1-4 | TRBV7-2 | - | - | TGTGCCAGCAGAGACCGGGACTCAACTAATGAAAAACTGTTTTTT | CASRDRDSTNEKLFF
TRBJ2-1 | TRBV19 | - | - | TGTGCCAGTATGCCACACATCCAAGGTTGGAGTGAGCAGTTCTTC | CASMPHIQGWSEQFF
TRBJ1-2 | TRBV3-1/TRBV3-2 | - | - | TGTGCCAGCAGCCGATCCGAGGTGAACTATGGCTACACCTTC | CASSRSEVNYGYTF
TRBJ1-1 | TRBV10-3 | - | - | TGTGCCATCAGTGAGCCATACAGGGACACTGAAGCTTTCTTT | CAISEPYRDTEAFF